One sample yielded the 14 T cell receptor beta chains listed below, sequenced in a study of cytomegalovirus exposure and HLA in healthy donors. The PCR used 60 Vbeta and 13 Jbeta primers. TCRdb keeps only in-frame clones here, not all; method: immunoSEQ multiplex PCR. The profile shows around 270,000 clones, 80% of them singletons. Specimen: PBMCs. The receptor source for this set is a girl aged 2 to 10 in good health and CMV-seronegative.

The V and J genes are TRBV6-6 and TRBJ2-2, with 7 nucleotides matching TRBD1. After removal of 3 bases from V and 2 bases from J, the junction contained 6 bases not matched to a gene. This CDR3 is built from 16 residues. Germline V gives CDR1 MNHNY, CDR2 SVGAGI (reference sequence). CDR3 bases: TGTGCCAGCAGTTATAAAGGGGGCATTAACACCGGGGAGCTGTTTTTT. Protein sequence: CASSYKGGINTGELFF.

The chain recombines TRBV6-1 with TRBJ1-1, with unresolved D. The V gene's germline CDR1 is MNHNS and CDR2 SASEGT. Trimming took 0 bases from V and 1 from J, leaving 3 bases between them. This CDR3 is built from 13 residues. The CDR3 loop is CASSEAANTEAFF. DNA of the CDR3: TGTGCCAGCAGTGAAGCAGCGAACACTGAAGCTTTCTTT.

J is TRBJ2-1 and V is TRBV11-2; D unresolved. The germline V and J ends were trimmed by 7 bases and 4 bases, with 11 bases remaining between them. The CDR3 consists of 13 residues. In germline, CDR1 is SGHAT, CDR2 FQNNGV. DNA for the CDR3: TGTGCCAGCACGCTGACTGGATACAATGAGCAGTTCTTC. Its translation: CASTLTGYNEQFF.

The rearrangement joins TRBV28 to TRBJ1-2; weak D call: TRBD1 (5 bases). The V gene's germline CDR1 is MDHEN and CDR2 SYDVKM. Trimming shortened V by 7 bases and J by 3 bases, and 9 bases separated the two germline ends. The CDR3 loop spans 12 amino acids. Here the CDR3 DNA reads TGTGCCAGCAAGCAGGGTGACTATGGCTACACCTTC. It codes for CASKQGDYGYTF.

In its sample, this clone was seen once. V usage is TRBV6-1 and J usage is TRBJ1-1; weak D call: TRBD1 (6 bases). V shed 5 bases and J shed 5 bases, with 12 bases lying between them. The germline gives CDR1 MNHNS, CDR2 SASEGT. The length of the CDR3 is 13 residues. In DNA form, the CDR3 reads TGTGCCAGCAGTCTACAGGGTTGGACTGAAGCTTTCTTT. Translating it yields CASSLQGWTEAFF.

Points on this clone: An end of the junction does not agree with germline; a read error may underlie this. The V gene is TRBV7-3, the J gene TRBJ2-3; 7 nucleotides align to TRBD2. The V gene's germline CDR1 is SGHTA and CDR2 FQGTGA. This CDR3 spans 14 amino acids. The CDR3 spells CASSLTSVSDTQYF. CDR3 coding DNA: TGTGCCAGCAGCCTAACTAGCGTGTCAGATACGCAGTATTTT.

The rearrangement joins TRBV7-3 to TRBJ2-2; D is perhaps TRBD2 (6 bases). Germline V gene sequence: CDR1 SGHTA, CDR2 FQGTGA. This CDR3 contains 15 residues. Trimming stripped 1 base from V and 6 bases from J, with 12 bases between. Written as DNA, the CDR3 is TGTGCCAGCAGCTTAAGTCATTCTAGCGCCGGGGAGCTGTTTTTT. It is translated as CASSLSHSSAGELFF.

This clone was seen a handful of times. V and J are TRBV30 and TRBJ1-1; unclear D gene. This CDR3 spans 11 amino acids. Germline CDR1 is GTSNPN and CDR2 is SVGIG (reference sequence). The V end lost 4 bases, the J end lost 1 base, and 4 bases lay between the germline ends. In DNA form, the CDR3 reads TGTGCCTGGACCTGGAACACTGAAGCTTTCTTT. The encoded protein is CAWTWNTEAFF. The whole variable domain, remainder taken from reference TRBV30 and TRBJ1-1, is SQTIHQWPATLVQPVGSPLSLECTVEGTSNPNLYWYRQAAGRGLQLLFYSVGIGQISSEVPQNLSASRPQDRQFILSSKKLLLSDSGFYLCAWTWNTEAFFGQGTRLTVV.

This clone has just one count. One end of the junction is discordant with germline, which a read error may explain. V gene TRBV7-9 combines with J gene TRBJ1-4, with D possibly being TRBD1 (5 bases). Germline V lookup: CDR1 SEHNR, CDR2 FQNEAQ (reference sequence). This CDR3 is built from 16 residues. The CDR3 coding sequence is TGTTCCAGCAGCCAAAGGTCGGTCAGGGCAAATGAAAAACTGTTTTTT. Its translation: CSSSQRSVRANEKLFF.

The chain links TRBV5-1 to TRBJ2-7, with TRBD2 matching 10 bases. Losses at the gene ends were 0 bases for V and 3 bases for J; bases not matched to a gene: 18. This CDR3 contains 20 residues. The germline gives CDR1 SGHRS, CDR2 YFSETQ. Written as DNA, the CDR3 is TGCGCCAGCAGCTTGGAAGCCGCACTAGCGGGAAGCCTAAACTTCTACGAGCAGTACTTC. Translating gives CASSLEAALAGSLNFYEQYF. Combining the CDR3 with reference TRBV5-1 and TRBJ2-7 gives the whole variable domain KAGVTQTPRYLIKTRGQQVTLSCSPISGHRSVSWYQQTPGQGLQFLFEYFSETQRNKGNFPGRFSGRQFSNSRSEMNVSTLELGDSALYLCASSLEAALAGSLNFYEQYFGPGTRLTVT.

V gene TRBV19 combines with J gene TRBJ1-2; tentative D call: TRBD1 (6 bases). Trimming stripped 2 bases from V and 2 bases from J, with 9 bases between. Per the germline V gene, CDR1 is LNHDA and CDR2 is SQIVND (reference sequence). This CDR3 is built from 14 residues. In DNA form, the CDR3 reads TGTGCCAGTAGTATAAGGACAGCGAACTATGGCTACACCTTC. It codes for CASSIRTANYGYTF.

The chain joins TRBV29-1 to TRBJ1-2; 7 bases align to TRBD1. The CDR3 length is 14 residues. CDR1 and CDR2 (germline): SQVTM, ANQGSEA. V shed 0 bases and J 6 bases; nucleotides not matched to a gene: 7. CDR3 bases: TGCAGCGTTGAAGACTACAGGGGAGTGGATGGCTACACCTTC. This codes for CSVEDYRGVDGYTF.

This clone was seen only a few times. The same CDR3 is also encoded by other DNA sequences in this sample. The J gene is TRBJ2-7, the V gene TRBV28; no clear D gene. The germline gives CDR1 MDHEN, CDR2 SYDVKM. V was clipped by 3 bases and J by 4 bases, with 4 bases between them. The CDR3 runs to 11 residues. CDR3 nucleotide sequence: TGTGCCAGCAGTTTTCGGTACGAGCAGTACTTC. Translating gives CASSFRYEQYF.

The rearrangement joins TRBV2 to TRBJ2-2; no definite D call. V lost 9 bases and J lost 0, with 11 bases in between. CDR3 length: 14 amino acids. Germline loops: CDR1 SNHLY, CDR2 FYNNEI. CDR3 sequence (DNA): TGTGCCAGACATAAGAACGCGAACACCGGGGAGCTGTTTTTT. Its protein is CARHKNANTGELFF.